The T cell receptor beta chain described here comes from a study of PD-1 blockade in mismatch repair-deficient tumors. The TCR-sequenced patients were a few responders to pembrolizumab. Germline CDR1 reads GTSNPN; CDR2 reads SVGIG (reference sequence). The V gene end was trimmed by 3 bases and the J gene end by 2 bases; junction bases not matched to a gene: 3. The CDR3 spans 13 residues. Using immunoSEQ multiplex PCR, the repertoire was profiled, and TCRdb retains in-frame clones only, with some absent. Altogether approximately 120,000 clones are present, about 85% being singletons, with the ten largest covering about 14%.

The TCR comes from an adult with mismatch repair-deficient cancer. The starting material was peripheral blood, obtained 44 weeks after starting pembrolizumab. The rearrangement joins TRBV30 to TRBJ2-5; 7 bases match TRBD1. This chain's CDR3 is CAWRTGIQETQYF. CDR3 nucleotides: TGTGCCTGGAGGACAGGGATTCAAGAGACCCAGTACTTC.